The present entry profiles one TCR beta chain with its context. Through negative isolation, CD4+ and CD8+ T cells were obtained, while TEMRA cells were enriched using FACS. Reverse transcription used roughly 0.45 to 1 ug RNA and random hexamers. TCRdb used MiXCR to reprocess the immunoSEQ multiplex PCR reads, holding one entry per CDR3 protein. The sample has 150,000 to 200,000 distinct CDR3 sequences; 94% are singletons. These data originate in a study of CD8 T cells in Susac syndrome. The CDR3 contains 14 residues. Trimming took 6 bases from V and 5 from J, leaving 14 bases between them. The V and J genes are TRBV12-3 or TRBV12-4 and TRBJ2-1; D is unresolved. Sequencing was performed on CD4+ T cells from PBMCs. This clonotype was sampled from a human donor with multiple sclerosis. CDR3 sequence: CASSPTLPNNEQFF. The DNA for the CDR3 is TGTGCCAGCAGCCCTACTTTACCAAACAATGAGCAGTTCTTC.